This T cell receptor beta chain originates from a study of early T cells in non-severe SARS-CoV-2 infection. TCRdb reanalysed the 5' RACE reads using MiXCR and keeps one entry per CDR3 protein. The data contain 40,000 or so distinct CDR3 sequences, around 6.1% of them singletons. The CDR3 sequence is 15 residues long. Trimming left V 3 bases short and J 5 bases short, with 15 bases between. CDR1 is SGHNT, CDR2 YYREEE, per germline (reference sequence). This clonotype was observed at least ten times. The specimen sequenced was whole blood. The clonotype comes from an adult who was a healthcare worker with PCR-confirmed SARS-CoV-2 infection or an uninfected control (not recorded which). The chain has TRBV5-4 and TRBJ2-1, with D maybe TRBD2 (6 bases). DNA for the CDR3: TGTGCCAGCAGCTGGGGGGAAACAGGTAACAATGAGCAGTTCTTC. It translates to CASSWGETGNNEQFF.